This T cell receptor (beta chain) is drawn from a study of blood T cell repertoires in COVID-19 (dated by TCRdb to 2018 to 2020). About the investigation overall: The collaborator samples originated in the United States, Italy and Spain and spanned the acute and convalescent phases of COVID-19. The material from the prospective study consisted of cDNA or gDNA derived from T cells, B-cell-depleted T cells, or PBMCs. The dataset comprised deeply sampled blood TCRbeta repertoires from subjects exposed to, actively infected with, or recovered from COVID-19. HLA class I and class II types, where available, came from metadata supplied by the sample provider rather than from assay-based typing. Samples came from the ongoing ImmuneRACE study (first 160 participants) plus 1,254 subjects from 6 global collaborators. The repertoires were made available in a free public database intended to serve as a resource for research on the immune response to SARS-CoV-2. Sample metadata almost always included a de-identified subject ID, COVID-19 status, age in years and sex.

Concerning this clone itself: The antigen it recognizes is unknown. The sample holds no much larger clone one base away, and base qualities are not on file.

TCRbeta CDR3 regions were amplified from genomic DNA using the immunoSEQ Assay, a bias-controlled multiplex PCR. As for how the authors treated the data: Within the assay, amplification of reference gene primers was used to estimate how many nucleated cells each sample contained. To quantify the absolute abundance of each unique TCRbeta CDR3 rearrangement, sequence reads were collapsed and filtered. Productive Simpson clonality was computed per sample as the square root of Simpson's diversity index over productive rearrangements. TCRdb obtained this table from immuneACCESS and retained in-frame rearrangements with V and J assigned. These tables miss some clones; where compared with another copy, unresolved V genes account for less than half of the shortfall, and the remainder is unexplained. That table is the source of V, J and clone size, and D and trimming were worked out from the DNA. The sample table contains approximately 110,000 clones; only one count was recorded for around four fifths of them. The ten top clones hold 4.5% to 6% of the sample.

In Seattle, one collaborating source enrolled patients while the infection was active and tracked those patients longitudinally over the course of disease. Collaborating institutions collected whole blood in K2EDTA tubes following their own protocols. Collaborator samples were shipped for TCRbeta analysis as frozen whole blood, isolated PBMCs, or DNA extracted from either sample type. What the work shows at the level of the full study, not this receptor alone: The amount of clinical and demographic metadata varied by source and participant and was provided uncurated.

V loses 5 bases at its end and J loses 8 bases; junction bases beyond the gene matches: 11. From a lookup of the germline V gene, CDR1 and CDR2 are SGHTA and FQGTGA. The CDR3, cysteine through phenylalanine, is 15 amino acids long. Only the CDR3 DNA stays, 45 bases, in frame from base 1. This sequence uses TRBV7-3 and TRBJ2-1, with 8 middle bases fitting TRBD2. The sequenced sample was peripheral blood. The sequence came from a man older than 75 with COVID-19, enrolled during active disease. The CDR3 region: CASSPRAGVSDEQFF. The nucleotide sequence is given as TGTGCCAGCAGCCCCCGAGCGGGGGTAAGCGATGAGCAGTTCTTC.